This T cell receptor beta chain was recorded in a study of blood T cell repertoires in COVID-19. In germline, CDR1 is SNHLY, CDR2 FYNNEI. With 2 bases clipped from V and 4 bases from J, the junction kept 2 bases outside the gene matches. This CDR3 region has 15 residues. As processed by the authors: Nucleated cell number was recorded as an estimate derived from reference gene primer amplification. Measured with immunoSEQ multiplex PCR; TCRdb has only the in-frame clones, and not every one. V, J and clone size are taken as reported in that table, and D and trimming were inferred from the DNA itself. The sample holds roughly 90,000 clones, roughly 89% seen once.

The chain employs TRBV2 and TRBJ2-1; 10 bases are a match to TRBD2. Sequences were obtained from peripheral blood. This receptor was identified in a woman over 75 with active COVID-19. Here the CDR3 reads CASSETSGAYNEQFF. CDR3 nucleotides: TGTGCCAGCAGTGAAACTAGCGGGGCGTACAATGAGCAGTTCTTC.